The 23 T cell receptor beta chains below come from one sample, sequenced in a study of CXCR3-negative and CXCR3-positive naive CD8 T cells. UMI-labeled TRB cDNA libraries were prepared by 5' RACE. TCRdb reprocessed the 5' RACE reads and reports one entry per CDR3 protein, with no DNA. This sample's clone table lists about 38,000 distinct CDR3 sequences. Sample: memory CD8+ T cells from blood. These receptors all come from a human donor in good health. Some clones in this sample may be carry-over from other donors' samples.

This CDR3 reads CASSLGTRERGGKETQYF. The V call is TRBV7-6, the J call TRBJ2-5; the D call of TRBD2 rests on TCRdb alone, since no DNA is present to check it. This CDR3 has 18 residues. The germline gives CDR1 SGHVS, CDR2 FNYEAQ.

The chain combines TRBV20-1 with TRBJ2-5; there is no DNA to check the TCRdb D call of TRBD2. This CDR3 spans 20 amino acids. From germline, CDR1 is DFQATT and CDR2 SNEGSKA (reference sequence). CDR3 amino acids: CSARDPFPGGLAAPQETQYF.

The chain carries TRBV5-6 and TRBJ2-3; the D call of TRBD2 rests on TCRdb alone, since no DNA is present to check it. The CDR3 runs 17 residues. Germline assignment: CDR1 SGHDT and CDR2 YYEEEE. The CDR3 reads CASSLPYAGGKVDTQYF.

The V and J genes are TRBV6-5 and TRBJ2-7; TCRdb gives TRBD2 as the D gene, but with no DNA this cannot be confirmed. CDR1 and CDR2 (germline): MNHEY, SVGAGI. CDR3 length equals 18 residues. This chain's CDR3 is CASSYPRPAGFGFAEQYF.

The rearrangement joins TRBV7-9 to TRBJ2-3; TCRdb outputs TRBD1, but without DNA this stays unchecked. The CDR3 loop spans 16 amino acids. The germline V gene encodes CDR1 SEHNR and CDR2 FQNEAQ (reference sequence). This CDR3 reads CASIAPRDRGTDTQYF.

The chain has TRBV21-1 and TRBJ1-1. TRBV21-1 is a pseudogene. This CDR3 has 12 residues. The CDR3 loop is CARRRMNTEAFF.

V is TRBV29-1 and J is TRBJ2-6; lacking DNA, the TRBD2 call made by TCRdb goes unchecked. Germline CDR1 SQVTM, CDR2 ANQGSEA. CDR3 length equals 18 residues. CDR3 in amino acids: CSVEEGLAGASGANVLTF.

V and J are TRBV4-1 and TRBJ2-7; checking the TCRdb D call of TRBD1 is not possible without DNA. Germline-derived CDR1 and CDR2 are MGHRA and YSYEKL. The CDR3 extends over 17 amino acids. This CDR3 reads CASSQVGAGQAYGEQYF.

This chain joins TRBV2 and TRBJ2-7; the D gene TCRdb calls, TRBD2, cannot be checked with no DNA. This CDR3 spans 12 amino acids. CDR1 SNHLY and CDR2 FYNNEI come from the germline V gene. The CDR3 spells CASSGTRGEQYF.

The chain employs TRBV4-1 and TRBJ1-1. Germline V gene sequence: CDR1 MGHRA, CDR2 YSYEKL. The CDR3 contains 15 residues. CDR3 loop: CASSRLIGGDTEAFF.

The rearrangement joins TRBV28 to TRBJ1-1. Germline V gene lookup returns CDR1 MDHEN and CDR2 SYDVKM. The CDR3 loop spans 13 amino acids. CDR3 loop: CASADPWSTEAFF.

The chain combines TRBV20-1 with TRBJ2-7; TCRdb lists TRBD1, though no DNA is available to test this call. The germline V gene has CDR1 DFQATT and CDR2 SNEGSKA (reference sequence). CDR3 length: 14 amino acids. The CDR3 sequence: CSARGDPGLYEQYF.

Here the CDR3 reads CASSYSPGQGSDTQYF. The chain combines TRBV6-6 with TRBJ2-3; TCRdb's D gene call, TRBD1, goes unchecked for lack of DNA. The CDR3 is 16 residues long. Germline CDR1 reads MNHNY; CDR2 reads SVGAGI (reference sequence).

The CDR3 here is CASSGRSSEAFF. The chain recombines TRBV19 with TRBJ1-1. The germline V gene has CDR1 LNHDA and CDR2 SQIVND (reference sequence). The CDR3 runs 12 residues.

The chain links TRBV4-3 to TRBJ2-1; lacking DNA, the TRBD1 call made by TCRdb goes unchecked. The germline CDR1 and CDR2 sequences are LGHNA and YSLEER. CDR3 length: 15 amino acids. The CDR3 reads CASSQGDRDEDEQFF.

V gene TRBV4-3 combines with J gene TRBJ2-1; TCRdb designates TRBD1, a call that cannot be tested without DNA. The CDR3 loop spans 14 amino acids. From germline, CDR1 is LGHNA and CDR2 YSLEER. The CDR3 protein is CASSQDRGGLEQFF.

V usage is TRBV28 and J usage is TRBJ2-3; absent DNA, TCRdb's TRBD1 call cannot be checked. The V gene's germline CDR1 is MDHEN and CDR2 SYDVKM. The CDR3 is 16 residues long. The CDR3 loop reads CASSSHDRDITDTQYF.

The CDR3: CSVEGRTVNNEQFF. The chain employs TRBV29-1 and TRBJ2-1; TCRdb's D call, TRBD1, is unchecked because there is no DNA. CDR3 length equals 14 residues. CDR1 SQVTM and CDR2 ANQGSEA come from the germline V gene.

The gene calls are TRBV27 and TRBJ2-5; as DNA is missing, the TRBD2 call by TCRdb cannot be tested. Germline CDR1 is MNHEY and CDR2 is SMNVEV (reference sequence). CDR3 size: 15 residues. The CDR3 here is CASSTAGGIRETQYF.

The gene calls are TRBV12-3 or TRBV12-4 and TRBJ2-1; there is no DNA to check the TCRdb D call of TRBD2. This CDR3 has 13 residues. CDR3 residues: CASSLQAFHEQFF.

The chain uses TRBV28 and TRBJ2-5; TCRdb's D call, TRBD1, is unchecked because there is no DNA. Germline V gene sequence: CDR1 MDHEN, CDR2 SYDVKM. The CDR3 length is 13 residues. CDR3 sequence: CASRDTLQETQYF.

The rearrangement uses TRBV14 and TRBJ2-7; TCRdb selects TRBD1, and the lack of DNA leaves this call unchecked. The CDR3 has 16 residues. CDR1 is SGHDN, CDR2 FVKESK, per germline. The CDR3 spells CASSQDPGRVLDEQYF.

This rearrangement joins TRBV7-8 to TRBJ2-4. The CDR3 runs 15 residues. The germline CDR1 and CDR2 sequences are SGHVS and FQNEAQ. The CDR3 protein is CASSLGHRAKNIQYF.